This T cell receptor beta chain was retrieved from a study of early T cells in non-severe SARS-CoV-2 infection (dated by TCRdb to about 2021). Regarding the research as a whole: Because TCR sequencing relied on bulk RNA taken from unsorted whole blood, pairing of alpha and beta chains was not possible.

Details on this clonotype: Its antigen remains undetermined. Base qualities are not provided; no much larger clone lies one nucleotide away.

After removal of 1 base from V and 9 bases from J, the junction retains 10 bases not matched to a gene. From the cysteine through the phenylalanine, the CDR3 covers 16 amino acids. The retained sequence is limited to the CDR3, 48 bases, with the frame set at the first base. The germline V gene supplies CDR1 SGHTA and CDR2 FQGNSA. Set within a cohort of healthcare workers in London, UK, this nested case-control study involved weekly PCR testing of nasopharyngeal swabs along with blood sampling. Between 23 and 31 March 2020, the week of the UK lockdown, healthcare workers were enrolled and then followed up weekly for as long as 16 weeks. The paper as a whole reports these results and caveats: VDJdb matching was skewed toward anti-spike CD8 responses, so virus-specific expansions were likely underestimated and private and CD4 specificities were missed.

Libraries were built with 5' RACE. The data were produced on a NextSeq 500. Unique molecular identifiers were attached to individual cDNA molecules in the TCR library protocol so that sequencing error and PCR bias could be corrected. Both TCR alpha and beta chains were sequenced, and tight co-correlation was observed between alpha and beta sequence abundances in each sample. On the authors' methods: V gene, J gene and CDR3 annotation of TCR sequences was performed with Decombinator V4. TCRs were defined as expanded if a significant change between any two time points was detected under a Poisson model with p below 0.0001. Abundances of TCRs were expressed as counts per million after normalisation to the total number of TCRs sequenced in each sample. TRAV1-2 paired with TRAJ12, TRAJ20 or TRAJ33 defined MAIT TCRs, while TRAV10 paired with TRAJ18 defined iNKT TCRs. A search of VDJdb, accessed on 1 November 2021, was run for TCRs annotated to CMV, EBV and SARS-CoV-2, with TCRs annotated for multiple antigens excluded. TCRdb reanalyzed the raw reads on its own, using fastp at Q25 for trimming and MiXCR for clone calling, and kept in-frame beta chains. All rows with the same CDR3 protein become a single entry with the most common DNA and genes. TCRdb assigned the V and J calls; the authors' analysis was not used. This sample lists about 59,000 distinct CDR3 sequences; over 10% were detected once. Jointly, the top ten make up about 9.3% of the sample.

The material was whole blood, obtained at baseline. The TCR sequence derives from an adult who was a healthcare worker with PCR-confirmed SARS-CoV-2 infection or an uninfected control (not recorded which). The rearranged segments are TRBV7-2 and TRBJ2-2, with TRBD2 identical over 8 junction bases. The base sequence is TGTGCCAGCAGCTTAGGCGGGGGGTTGACAACCCGGGAGCTGTTTTTT. It encodes CASSLGGGLTTRELFF.